This T cell receptor beta chain emerged from a study of control samples from healthy donors and cancer patients (dated by TCRdb to between 2020 and 2021). Libraries were prepared through the immunoSEQ multiplex PCR assay. The table was pulled from immuneACCESS by TCRdb, which kept in-frame rearrangements only. Such tables lose some clones; where checked, under half of the loss comes from unresolved V genes, and the rest has no known cause. In this sample the table shows about 85,000 clones, approximately 88% of which occur a single time. The biggest ten clones account for roughly 7.2% of the sample. Cut back by 8 bases and 2 bases, the V and J ends lie 15 bases apart. CDR1 and CDR2 are drawn from the germline V gene: KGHSH, LQKENI. The CDR3 covers 14 residues, taking in both the cysteine and the phenylalanine. The read is trimmed to its CDR3 DNA, 42 bases read in frame from base 1. In the case of this clone: Its recognized antigen is unknown. No base qualities exist here, and no much larger clone lies one base off it.

Sequencing was performed on blood. The receptor was isolated from a woman aged 60 to 75 in good health. The chain is made from TRBV18 and TRBJ1-2; a confident D gene designation cannot be given. The nucleotides read TGTGCCAGCGCGAGTCTCGACGCCAACTATGGCTACACCTTC. The encoded protein is CASASLDANYGYTF.